This T cell receptor (beta chain) came from a study of regulatory T cells in long-lasting Graves disease. The time point: newly diagnosed GD, antithyroid drugs for less than 3 months. Isolated PBMC RNA provided the starting material for the TCR library. This clonotype was recorded at least ten times. Through Arm-PCR of CDR3 regions and iRepertoire HTBI primers, TCR beta libraries were built. TCRdb independently ran MiXCR on the multiplex PCR reads; one entry per CDR3 protein. The sample carries roughly 440,000 distinct CDR3 sequences, roughly 17% recorded once. Trimming pared 2 bases from V and 2 bases from J, leaving 7 bases between. CDR3 length: 13 amino acids. The germline CDR1 and CDR2 sequences are SGHRS and YFSETQ. These data were likewise used in another study, on T cells in Graves' hyperthyroidism and ophthalmopathy.

The specimen was peripheral blood mononuclear cells (PBMCs), collected at new diagnosis, from a patient treated with antithyroid drugs. The V gene is TRBV5-1, the J gene TRBJ1-2, with D uncertain. The TCR was taken from a woman aged 18-29 years with Graves disease. The CDR3 DNA reads TGCGCCAGCAGCTTATCAGAGAACTATGGCTACACCTTC. As protein: CASSLSENYGYTF.